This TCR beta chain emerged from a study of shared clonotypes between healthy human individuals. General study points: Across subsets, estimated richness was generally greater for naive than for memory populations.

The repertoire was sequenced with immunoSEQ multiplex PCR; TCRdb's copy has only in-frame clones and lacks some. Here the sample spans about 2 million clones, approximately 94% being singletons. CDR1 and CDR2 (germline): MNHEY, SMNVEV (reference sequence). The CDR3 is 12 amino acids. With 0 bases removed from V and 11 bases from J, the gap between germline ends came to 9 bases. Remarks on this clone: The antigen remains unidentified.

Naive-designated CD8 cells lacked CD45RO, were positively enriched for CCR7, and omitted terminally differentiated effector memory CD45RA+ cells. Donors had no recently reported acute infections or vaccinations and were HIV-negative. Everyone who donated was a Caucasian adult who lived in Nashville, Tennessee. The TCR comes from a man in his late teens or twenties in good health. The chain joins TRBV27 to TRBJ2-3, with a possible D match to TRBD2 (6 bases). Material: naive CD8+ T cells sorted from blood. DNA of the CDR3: TGTGCCAGCAGTTTATCGGGGGGAGGGCAGTATTTT. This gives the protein CASSLSGGGQYF.